Shown below are 14 T cell receptor beta chains from a single sample sequenced in a study of blood T cell repertoires in COVID-19. The assay was immunoSEQ multiplex PCR, and TCRdb's table has in-frame clones only and misses some. The sample consists of 200,000 to 250,000 clones, about nine tenths of them appearing once. Specimen: PBMCs or T cells enriched from blood (not recorded which). Receptor source: a woman between 40 and 50 years old with acute COVID-19.

This rearrangement joins TRBV19 to TRBJ1-5, with D perhaps TRBD1 (6 bases). V lost 5 bases to trimming and J lost 6 bases, with 17 bases between them. This CDR3 region has 15 residues. The germline gives CDR1 LNHDA, CDR2 SQIVND (reference sequence). The CDR3 loop reads CASSPRNRDGQPQHF. The CDR3 DNA reads as TGTGCCAGTAGTCCGAGGAACAGGGACGGTCAGCCCCAGCATTTT.

This rearrangement joins TRBV2 to TRBJ2-3; TRBD1 matches 7 bases. V lost 1 base and J lost 3; bases outside the gene matches: 1. Germline V gives CDR1 SNHLY, CDR2 FYNNEI. CDR3 length: 14 amino acids. The CDR3 sequence: CASSEDRGTDTQYF. For the CDR3, the DNA is TGTGCCAGCAGTGAAGACAGGGGTACAGATACGCAGTATTTT. The whole variable domain, remainder taken from reference TRBV2 and TRBJ2-3, is EPEVTQTPSHQVTQMGQEVILRCVPISNHLYFYWYRQILGQKVEFLVSFYNNEISEKSEIFDDQFSVERPDGSNFTLKIRSTKLEDSAMYFCASSEDRGTDTQYFGPGTRLTVL.

The V call is TRBV9, the J call TRBJ2-3; tentative D call: TRBD1 (6 bases). Trimming cost V 4 bases and J 2 bases, with 20 bases left between them. In germline, CDR1 is SGDLS, CDR2 YYNGEE. This CDR3 spans 17 amino acids. The CDR3 nucleotides read TGTGCCAGCAGCCCCAGGGGCTTCCCAGGTGACACAGATACGCAGTATTTT. Residues: CASSPRGFPGDTDTQYF. Drawing the rest from reference TRBV9 and TRBJ2-3, the complete variable domain is DSGVTQTPKHLITATGQRVTLRCSPRSGDLSVYWYQQSLDQGLQFLIQYYNGEERAKGNILERFSAQQFPDLHSELNLSSLELGDSALYFCASSPRGFPGDTDTQYFGPGTRLTVL.

This clone has just one count. V and J are TRBV19 and TRBJ1-3; TRBD1 aligns across 9 bases. V was pared by 6 bases and J by 3 bases, with 6 bases of the junction left unmatched. From germline, CDR1 is LNHDA and CDR2 SQIVND (reference sequence). This CDR3 has 15 amino acids. The CDR3 region has the DNA TGTGCCAGTAGACCCGGGACAGGGATTGGAAACACCATATATTTT. This gives the protein CASRPGTGIGNTIYF.

This chain links TRBV29-1 with TRBJ2-3; 8 positions match TRBD2. Germline V CDR1 and CDR2: SQVTM, ANQGSEA. Unmatched junction bases numbered 19, after V lost 4 bases and J lost 4 bases. This CDR3 comprises 18 residues. CDR3 nucleotide sequence: TGCAGCGTTGGTGGACCTTACCGGGAGGGTGGAAAAGCAGATACGCAGTATTTT. Translated: CSVGGPYREGGKADTQYF.

The CDR3 DNA reads TGTGCCAGCAGCTCGCCGATAACTAGCGGGGGGGCCGGGGAAAGCTCCTACAATGAGCAGTTCTTC. Its protein is CASSSPITSGGAGESSYNEQFF. V is TRBV7-8 and J is TRBJ2-1, with 13 nucleotides matching TRBD2. Germline loops: CDR1 SGHVS, CDR2 FQNEAQ. V was clipped by 4 bases and J by 0 bases; unmatched bases: 18. This CDR3 is built from 22 residues.

This chain uses TRBV7-3 with TRBJ2-1, with a weak D call TRBD2 (5 bases). Germline CDR1 is SGHTA and CDR2 is FQGTGA. Trimming shortened V by 5 bases and J by 8 bases, and 13 bases separated the two germline ends. The CDR3 sequence is 13 residues long. The CDR3 DNA sequence: TGTGCCAGCAGCCACACTAGGATAGATGAGCAGTTCTTC. Translating it yields CASSHTRIDEQFF.

This chain connects TRBV7-9 to TRBJ2-1, with D unresolved. The V gene's germline CDR1 is SEHNR and CDR2 FQNEAQ (reference sequence). Trimming took 8 bases from V and 0 from J, leaving 20 bases between them. The CDR3 extends over 17 amino acids. CDR3 nucleotides: TGTGCCAGCTACGCTCTCCGACCGAACAGCTCCTACAATGAGCAGTTCTTC. Encoded protein: CASYALRPNSSYNEQFF.

The V gene is TRBV27, the J gene TRBJ1-1; TRBD1 aligns across 10 bases. CDR3 length: 15 amino acids. The germline V gene encodes CDR1 MNHEY and CDR2 SMNVEV (reference sequence). The trim removed 5 bases at V and 1 base at J, leaving 4 bases unmatched. This CDR3 reads CASSHRDRGNTEAFF. The CDR3 bases are TGTGCCAGCAGTCACCGGGACAGGGGGAACACTGAAGCTTTCTTT.

CDR3 sequence: CASSRPGEEKLFF. CDR3 bases: TGTGCCAGTAGTAGGCCAGGGGAAGAAAAACTGTTTTTT. This chain uses TRBV19 with TRBJ1-4, with D possibly being TRBD1 (6 bases). Germline V gene data show CDR1 as LNHDA and CDR2 as SQIVND (reference sequence). V was shortened by 4 bases and J by 8 bases, with 11 bases between the two germline ends. There are 13 residues in the CDR3.

The chain recombines TRBV28 with TRBJ2-7; 10 nucleotides agree with TRBD1. The CDR3 has 14 residues. Germline loops: CDR1 MDHEN, CDR2 SYDVKM. Trimming took 5 bases from V and 3 from J; bases not matched to a gene: 4. The CDR3 DNA sequence: TGTGCCAGCAGTAGGGGACAGGGGAGCTACGAGCAGTACTTC. Translation gives CASSRGQGSYEQYF.

This rearrangement joins TRBV5-6 to TRBJ2-5, with a tentative D call TRBD1 (5 bases). CDR1 is SGHDT and CDR2 is YYEEEE in the germline V gene. The CDR3 is 16 residues long. The ends were cut back, 1 base at V and 5 bases at J, with 18 bases in the middle. The CDR3: CASSLSRGLVGETQYF. CDR3 coding DNA: TGTGCCAGCAGCTTGTCAAGGGGATTGGTAGGGGAGACCCAGTACTTC.

V and J are TRBV6-1 and TRBJ1-6, with a possible D match to TRBD1 (5 bases). Germline lookup yields CDR1 MNHNS and CDR2 SASEGT. Trimming cost V 1 base and J 10 bases, with 11 bases left between them. This CDR3 contains 14 residues. The DNA for the CDR3 is TGTGCCAGCAGTGAAGACTCAGGGTGGTCACCCCTCCACTTT. This gives the protein CASSEDSGWSPLHF.

The chain recombines TRBV19 with TRBJ1-2; a possible D gene is TRBD1 (5 bases). V dropped 4 bases and J dropped 12 bases, with 15 bases sitting between them. The CDR3 has 12 amino acids. Per germline, CDR1 LNHDA and CDR2 SQIVND (reference sequence). For the CDR3, the DNA is TGTGCCAGTAGTACGCTGGACACCCTCCACACCTTC. Its protein is CASSTLDTLHTF.